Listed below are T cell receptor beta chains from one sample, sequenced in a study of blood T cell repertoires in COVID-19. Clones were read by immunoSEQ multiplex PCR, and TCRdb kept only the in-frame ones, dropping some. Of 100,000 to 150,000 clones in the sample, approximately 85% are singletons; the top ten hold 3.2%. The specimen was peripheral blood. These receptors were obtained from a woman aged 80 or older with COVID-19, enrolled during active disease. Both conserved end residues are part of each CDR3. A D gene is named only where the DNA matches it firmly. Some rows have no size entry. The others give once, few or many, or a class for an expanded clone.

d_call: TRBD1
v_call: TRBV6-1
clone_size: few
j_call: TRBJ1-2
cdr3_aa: CASSGRYRDRGAHLYGYTF
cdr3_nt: TGTGCCAGCAGTGGGAGATACCGGGACAGGGGGGCCCACCTCTATGGCTACACCTTC

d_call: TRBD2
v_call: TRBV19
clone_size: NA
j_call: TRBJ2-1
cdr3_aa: CASRGTSGFNEQFF
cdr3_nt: TGTGCCAGTAGGGGGACTAGCGGCTTCAATGAGCAGTTCTTC

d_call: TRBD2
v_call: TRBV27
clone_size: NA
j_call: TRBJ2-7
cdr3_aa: CASSLWASGRNEQYF
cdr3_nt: TGTGCCAGCAGTTTATGGGCTAGCGGGAGGAACGAGCAGTACTTC

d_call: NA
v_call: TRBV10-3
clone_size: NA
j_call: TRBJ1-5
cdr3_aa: CAISGGGSQPQHF
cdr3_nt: TGTGCCATCAGTGGAGGGGGAAGCCAGCCCCAGCATTTT

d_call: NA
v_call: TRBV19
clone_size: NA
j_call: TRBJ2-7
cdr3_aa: CASSTAVRGYEQYF
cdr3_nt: TGTGCCAGTAGTACCGCGGTCAGGGGCTACGAGCAGTACTTC

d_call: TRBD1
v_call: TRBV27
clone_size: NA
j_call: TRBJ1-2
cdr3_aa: CASSSKQGRYGYTF
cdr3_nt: TGTGCCAGCAGTTCTAAACAGGGGCGCTATGGCTACACCTTC

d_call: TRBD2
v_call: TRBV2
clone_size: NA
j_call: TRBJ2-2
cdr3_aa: CASSYTSGATGELFF
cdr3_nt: TGTGCCAGCAGCTACACTAGCGGGGCTACCGGGGAGCTGTTTTTT

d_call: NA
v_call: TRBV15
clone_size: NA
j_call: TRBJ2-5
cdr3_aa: CATSPMGGLETQYF
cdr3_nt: TGTGCCACCAGCCCAATGGGGGGGCTGGAGACCCAGTACTTC

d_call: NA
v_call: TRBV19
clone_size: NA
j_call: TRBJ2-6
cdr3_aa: CASSRHGVSSGANVLTF
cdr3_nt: TGTGCCAGTAGTAGACACGGTGTAAGCTCTGGGGCCAACGTCCTGACTTTC

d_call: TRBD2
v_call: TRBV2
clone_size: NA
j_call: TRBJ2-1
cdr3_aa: CASVLGGGFGVNEQFF
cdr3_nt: TGTGCCAGCGTCCTTGGCGGGGGATTCGGGGTCAATGAGCAGTTCTTC

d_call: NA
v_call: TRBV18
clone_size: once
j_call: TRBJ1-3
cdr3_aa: CASSPYRLDSGNTIYF
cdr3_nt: TGTGCCAGCTCACCATATAGACTGGACTCTGGAAACACCATATATTTT